Below, 32 T cell receptor beta chains from the same sample are listed, as sequenced in a study of Ad26.COV2.S vaccination and SARS-CoV-2 variants. The treatment denotes: roughly 18 received Ad26.COV2.S at low or high dose, single or two shots; 5 received placebo; per-sample allocation not given. Each sample was drawn 63 days after the first injection (of vaccine or placebo). Sequenced by immunoSEQ multiplex PCR; TCRdb stores in-frame clones only, minus some. The sample consists of about 350,000 clones, about nine tenths of them appearing once. The sequences come from peripheral blood, collected in a trial of Ad26.COV2.S vaccine versus placebo. Receptors originate from a person between 18 and 59 years old who received the Ad26.COV2.S COVID-19 vaccine or a placebo.

The V gene is TRBV6-5, the J gene TRBJ1-1, with D tentatively TRBD1 (5 bases). Germline CDR1 is MNHEY and CDR2 is SVGAGI. This CDR3 contains 14 residues. V dropped 6 bases and J dropped 6 bases, with 17 bases sitting between them. DNA of the CDR3: TGTGCCAGCAGCCATACAGGAGGAACATCTGAAGCTTTCTTT. It specifies CASSHTGGTSEAFF.

This clone was seen only a few times. This chain uses TRBV6-4 with TRBJ1-5; unclear D gene. Trimming took 3 bases from V and 5 from J, leaving 8 bases between them. CDR1 is MRHNA and CDR2 is SNTAGT in the germline V gene. The CDR3 is made up of 13 amino acids. CDR3 DNA: TGTGCCAGCAGTGAGTCTACAGATCAGCCCCAGCATTTT. Translation gives CASSESTDQPQHF.

V and J are TRBV5-1 and TRBJ2-7, with D possibly called TRBD1 or TRBD2 (5 bases each). Per germline, CDR1 SGHRS and CDR2 YFSETQ. This CDR3 is built from 15 residues. With 5 bases removed from V and 4 bases from J, the gap between germline ends came to 19 bases. The CDR3 region is CASRPDTITGYEQYF. The DNA of the CDR3 is TGCGCCAGCAGACCGGACACAATCACGGGATACGAGCAGTACTTC.

The V gene is TRBV9, the J gene TRBJ1-1, with 8 bases that match TRBD1. J lost 2 bases, V lost 3 bases, and 21 bases had no gene match. CDR1 and CDR2 (germline): SGDLS, YYNGEE. The CDR3 runs 20 residues. For the CDR3, the DNA is TGTGCCAGCAGCGGTAGCACCTTTAAGGGACAGGTTTTTTTAAACACTGAAGCTTTCTTT. This translates into CASSGSTFKGQVFLNTEAFF.

V gene TRBV5-1 combines with J gene TRBJ1-6, with a weak D call TRBD1 (5 bases). Trimming left V 0 bases short and J 7 bases short, with 14 bases between. CDR1 is SGHRS and CDR2 is YFSETQ in the germline V gene. The CDR3 is 16 residues long. Here the CDR3 reads CASSLEQDPRNSPLHF. The CDR3 coding sequence is TGCGCCAGCAGCTTGGAACAGGACCCGAGGAATTCACCCCTCCACTTT.

The chain links TRBV7-8 to TRBJ2-1, with 9 nucleotides matching TRBD2. CDR3 length equals 15 residues. Trimming at V came to 2 bases and at J to 10 bases, leaving 9 bases not matched to a gene. The germline V gene has CDR1 SGHVS and CDR2 FQNEAQ. For the CDR3, the DNA is TGTGCCAGCAGCTTAACTGCGGGGGGGACTCGGGAGCAGTTCTTC. It translates to CASSLTAGGTREQFF.

The chain recombines TRBV5-1 with TRBJ2-7, with D possibly matching TRBD1 (5 bases). The V gene's germline CDR1 is SGHRS and CDR2 YFSETQ. V lost 5 bases and J lost 2, with 11 bases in between. The CDR3 is 13 amino acids. The CDR3 sequence: CASSRRVPYEQYF. CDR3 sequence (DNA): TGCGCCAGCAGTCGCAGGGTCCCCTACGAGCAGTACTTC.

This sequence joins TRBV5-5 and TRBJ1-6; the D is unclear. Trimming shortened V by 0 bases and J by 0 bases, and 1 base separated the two germline ends. The CDR3 totals 14 residues. Per the germline V gene, CDR1 is SGHKS and CDR2 is YYEKEE (reference sequence). CDR3: CASSLGSYNSPLHF. The CDR3 DNA is TGTGCCAGCAGCTTGGGCTCCTATAATTCACCCCTCCACTTT.

This rearrangement joins TRBV5-4 to TRBJ1-1; D possibly corresponds to TRBD1 (6 bases). The CDR3 runs 15 residues. Germline lookup yields CDR1 SGHNT and CDR2 YYREEE (reference sequence). V shed 4 bases and J shed 0 bases, with 13 bases lying between them. CDR3 nucleotides: TGTGCCAGCAGCCCCTCACAGGGCATGAACACTGAAGCTTTCTTT. Translated: CASSPSQGMNTEAFF.

The V and J genes are TRBV6-5 and TRBJ1-1; D remains unclear. The CDR3 is 14 residues long. Trimming took off 6 bases at V and 1 base at J, with 12 bases between the two ends. Germline CDR1 and CDR2: MNHEY and SVGAGI. CDR3 loop: CASRPLRGNTEAFF. CDR3 nucleotides: TGTGCCAGCAGGCCCCTTCGGGGGAACACTGAAGCTTTCTTT.

This clone has just one count. The V gene is TRBV5-1, the J gene TRBJ1-1, with TRBD1 matching 7 bases. Germline V lookup: CDR1 SGHRS, CDR2 YFSETQ. The CDR3 has 16 residues. With 5 bases clipped from V and 4 bases from J, the junction kept 14 bases outside the gene matches. CDR3: CASSFRTGAGGTEAFF. The CDR3 DNA sequence: TGCGCCAGCAGTTTTAGGACAGGCGCAGGTGGCACTGAAGCTTTCTTT.

This chain connects TRBV18 to TRBJ1-1; a possible D gene is TRBD1 (5 bases). The CDR3 is 13 residues long. Germline V gives CDR1 KGHSH, CDR2 LQKENI. With 2 bases removed from V and 5 bases from J, the gap between germline ends came to 9 bases. This chain's CDR3 is CASSPSQGTEAFF. The DNA for the CDR3 is TGTGCCAGCTCACCATCTCAGGGAACTGAAGCTTTCTTT. The variable domain in full, with the rest retrieved from reference TRBV18 and TRBJ1-1, is NAGVMQNPRHLVRRRGQEARLRCSPMKGHSHVYWYRQLPEEGLKFMVYLQKENIIDESGMPKERFSAEFPKEGPSILRIQQVVRGDSAAYFCASSPSQGTEAFFGQGTRLTVV.

CDR3 sequence: CASSYGGLAGDRETQYF. The DNA of the CDR3 is TGTGCCAGTAGTTATGGGGGACTAGCGGGGGACCGAGAGACCCAGTACTTC. The chain is built from TRBV19 and TRBJ2-5; 14 bases agree with TRBD2. This CDR3 has 17 residues. The germline V gene has CDR1 LNHDA and CDR2 SQIVND (reference sequence). The V and J ends lost 5 bases and 4 bases, in that order; junction bases with no gene match: 9.

The J gene is TRBJ1-4, the V gene TRBV4-1, with 10 nucleotides matching TRBD1. The CDR3 length is 15 residues. Germline CDR1 is MGHRA and CDR2 is YSYEKL. The trim removed 3 bases at V and 6 bases at J, leaving 4 bases unmatched. CDR3: CASSHPGTGDEKLFF. CDR3 DNA sequence: TGCGCCAGCAGCCACCCCGGGACAGGGGATGAAAAACTGTTTTTT.

The chain is built from TRBV11-2 and TRBJ2-1; possibly TRBD1 or TRBD2 for D (5 bases each). Per germline, CDR1 SGHAT and CDR2 FQNNGV. V gave up 1 base and J gave up 10 bases, with 17 bases separating them. CDR3 length equals 15 residues. The chain's CDR3 is CASSLGHRDHREQFF. The CDR3 DNA reads as TGTGCCAGCAGCTTAGGACACCGGGACCACCGAGAGCAGTTCTTC.

This clone was seen only a few times. This rearrangement joins TRBV6-4 to TRBJ2-1; 9 bases agree with TRBD2. Germline assignment: CDR1 MRHNA and CDR2 SNTAGT. The V segment lost 0 bases and the J segment 9 bases; nucleotides outside the gene matches: 3. The CDR3 runs to 14 residues. The CDR3 protein is CASSDSSGGSEQFF. The DNA for the CDR3 is TGTGCCAGCAGTGACTCTAGCGGGGGCTCTGAGCAGTTCTTC.

The rearrangement joins TRBV27 to TRBJ2-2; no clear D gene. Per the germline V gene, CDR1 is MNHEY and CDR2 is SMNVEV (reference sequence). This CDR3 is built from 11 residues. The germline V and J ends were trimmed by 4 bases and 7 bases, with 4 bases remaining between them. DNA for the CDR3: TGTGCCAGCAGTTGGAGCGGGGAGCTGTTTTTT. Translated, it gives CASSWSGELFF.

This chain links TRBV6-2 or TRBV6-3 with TRBJ2-5; TRBD1 agrees at 8 bases. The CDR3 consists of 15 residues. Germline V gene sequence: CDR1 MNHEY, CDR2 SVGEGT. Germline trimming cut 4 bases from V and 2 bases from J; bases unmatched to any gene: 6. The chain's CDR3 is CASSWTGTFQETQYF. DNA for the CDR3: TGTGCCAGCAGTTGGACAGGGACTTTTCAAGAGACCCAGTACTTC.

The chain links TRBV10-3 to TRBJ1-1; the D gene is possibly TRBD1 (6 bases). Germline CDR1 is ENHRY and CDR2 is SYGVKD. V was shortened by 3 bases and J by 1 base, with 9 bases between the two germline ends. CDR3 length: 14 amino acids. CDR3 sequence (DNA): TGTGCCATCAGTGATGGCAGGGGGAACACTGAAGCTTTCTTT. The encoded protein is CAISDGRGNTEAFF.

This clone was recorded once. The chain links TRBV18 to TRBJ2-7; 9 bases agree with TRBD1. The CDR3 contains 13 residues. CDR1 is KGHSH, CDR2 LQKENI, per germline. V dropped 6 bases and J dropped 3; count of bases not matched to a gene: 3. Here the CDR3 DNA reads TGTGCCAGCTCCCCGACAGGGGGCTACGAGCAGTACTTC. Amino acids: CASSPTGGYEQYF.

This clone was picked up a small number of times. The chain is built from TRBV15 and TRBJ2-3; D gene unclear. The V and J ends lost 0 bases and 4 bases respectively, with 11 bases between them. This CDR3 is built from 15 residues. Germline CDR1 reads LNHNV; CDR2 reads YYDKDF (reference sequence). The CDR3 DNA reads as TGTGCCACCAGCAGAGATTCCTCGTTGGCAGATACGCAGTATTTT. Protein: CATSRDSSLADTQYF.

This chain joins TRBV5-4 and TRBJ1-3, with 9 bases matching TRBD1. CDR3 length: 19 residues. Per the germline V gene, CDR1 is SGHNT and CDR2 is YYREEE (reference sequence). The V gene end was trimmed by 4 bases and the J gene end by 0 bases; junction bases not matched to a gene: 14. The CDR3, as DNA: TGTGCCAGCAGCACCAACAGGGGGCAGGGACACCTCTCTGGAAACACCATATATTTT. Residues: CASSTNRGQGHLSGNTIYF.

This chain joins TRBV5-6 and TRBJ1-1, with a weak D call TRBD1 (5 bases). Between the trimmed V and J ends, which lost 4 bases and 7 bases, there was a span of 23 bases. The CDR3 spans 16 residues. CDR1 is SGHDT and CDR2 is YYEEEE in the germline V gene. CDR3 coding DNA: TGTGCCAGCAGCCCCCGAGCGGGGCCCTTGATTGGTGAAGCTTTCTTT. Translated, it gives CASSPRAGPLIGEAFF.

The rearrangement links TRBV29-1 to TRBJ2-3; 8 bases align to TRBD2. Looked up from germline, CDR1 is SQVTM and CDR2 is ANQGSEA. The CDR3 sequence is 14 residues long. Germline trimming cut 7 bases from V and 1 base from J; bases unmatched to any gene: 7. CDR3 residues: CSALLAAGTDTQYF. The DNA for the CDR3 is TGCAGCGCACTACTAGCGGCCGGCACAGATACGCAGTATTTT.

The rearrangement uses TRBV29-1 and TRBJ1-4, with 8 positions matching TRBD1. Germline V CDR1 and CDR2: SQVTM, ANQGSEA. The length of the CDR3 is 14 residues. The ends lost 5 bases at V and 4 bases at J; junction bases unmatched: 6. DNA for the CDR3: TGCAGCGTTCTAGGACAGGGAGATAATGAAAAACTGTTTTTT. Residues: CSVLGQGDNEKLFF.

The gene calls are TRBV13 and TRBJ2-1; D is ambiguous. Trimming took 4 bases from V and 12 from J, leaving 10 bases between them. The CDR3 runs to 11 residues. Germline V CDR1 and CDR2: PRHDT, FYEKMQ (reference sequence). The CDR3 here is CASSSRYGQFF. The DNA for the CDR3 is TGTGCCAGCAGCTCTAGATATGGGCAGTTCTTC.

J is TRBJ2-5 and V is TRBV21-1; the D call of TRBD2 is as the table states it, not checked on the DNA. TRBV21-1 represents a pseudogene. There are 12 residues in the CDR3. As DNA, the CDR3 is TGTGCCAGCCCGAAGCTTGGTCTGACCCAGTACTTC. Translating gives CASPKLGLTQYF.

The chain uses TRBV5-1 and TRBJ1-1; 7 nucleotides line up with TRBD1. The ends lost 0 bases at V and 7 bases at J; junction bases unmatched: 9. This CDR3 region has 15 residues. Germline CDR1 and CDR2: SGHRS and YFSETQ. The CDR3 bases are TGCGCCAGCAGCTTGGACTCGGACAGGACGAGTGAAGCTTTCTTT. Its translation is CASSLDSDRTSEAFF.

V gene TRBV4-1 combines with J gene TRBJ2-7; 7 bases match TRBD1. This CDR3 comprises 14 residues. The germline V gene has CDR1 MGHRA and CDR2 YSYEKL. Trimming took 1 base from V and 5 from J; bases not matched to a gene: 5. As DNA, the CDR3 is TGCGCCAGCAGCCAAGGACAGGGACGGGACGAGCAGTACTTC. It specifies CASSQGQGRDEQYF.

The chain recombines TRBV6-5 with TRBJ2-3; TRBD2 aligns across 12 bases. Germline loops: CDR1 MNHEY, CDR2 SVGAGI. The CDR3 loop spans 15 amino acids. The ends lost 6 bases at V and 8 bases at J; junction bases unmatched: 9. The CDR3 bases are TGTGCCAGCAGCGTCGCTAGCGGGGGGGCTGGTACGCAGTATTTT. As protein: CASSVASGGAGTQYF.

As concerns this clone: This CDR3 is also generated by other DNA sequences in the sample. V gene TRBV25-1 combines with J gene TRBJ1-2; D gene unclear. V was clipped by 4 bases and J by 0 bases, with 3 bases between them. CDR3 length: 12 residues. CDR1 and CDR2 (germline): MGHDK, SYGVNS. The CDR3 bases are TGTGCCAGCAGTGGGGCTAACTATGGCTACACCTTC. This translates into CASSGANYGYTF.

This rearrangement joins TRBV7-3 to TRBJ2-5, with D tentatively TRBD1 (7 bases). Germline CDR1 reads SGHTA; CDR2 reads FQGTGA. The CDR3 runs 15 residues. V dropped 5 bases and J dropped 5 bases, with 18 bases sitting between them. DNA for the CDR3: TGTGCCAGCAGCGCCAGACAGGGAGGTCTGGAGACCCAGTACTTC. The encoded protein is CASSARQGGLETQYF.